Shown below are 21 T cell receptor beta chains from a single sample sequenced in a study of blood T cell repertoires in COVID-19. TCRdb's copy holds only in-frame clones and misses some; the assay was immunoSEQ multiplex PCR. This table has tens of thousands of clones, 85% appearing once. Source material: peripheral blood. The source is a woman in her 70s in a cohort sampled during active COVID-19.

The V gene is TRBV6-5, the J gene TRBJ1-5, with unresolved D. The CDR3 spans 15 residues. Trimming removed 2 bases from V and 5 bases from J, with 13 bases in between. The germline CDR1 and CDR2 sequences are MNHEY and SVGAGI. In DNA, the CDR3 is TGTGCCAGCAGTTACAGCCTCTGGAGCGATCAGCCCCAGCATTTT. Its protein is CASSYSLWSDQPQHF.

The chain uses TRBV29-1 and TRBJ1-1; possibly TRBD1 for D (6 bases). V was shortened by 4 bases and J by 5 bases, with 8 bases between the two germline ends. Per the germline V gene, CDR1 is SQVTM and CDR2 is ANQGSEA. This CDR3 is 11 amino acids long. The CDR3 protein is CSVGGRTEAFF. The CDR3, as DNA: TGCAGCGTTGGGGGGCGGACTGAAGCTTTCTTT.

This sequence joins TRBV7-9 and TRBJ2-3; perhaps TRBD1 as D (5 bases). The V and J ends lost 4 bases and 4 bases respectively, with 12 bases between them. Looked up from germline, CDR1 is SEHNR and CDR2 is FQNEAQ (reference sequence). The CDR3 consists of 14 residues. Here the CDR3 DNA reads TGTGCCAGCAGCTCTGGGGCTGGGCCAGATACGCAGTATTTT. It codes for CASSSGAGPDTQYF.

V is TRBV10-1 and J is TRBJ2-1; D call uncertain. Germline V lookup: CDR1 WNHNN, CDR2 SYGVQD (reference sequence). The CDR3 has 13 residues. The V and J ends lost 0 bases and 4 bases respectively, with 4 bases between them. The chain's CDR3 is CASSESLYNEQFF. CDR3 sequence (DNA): TGCGCCAGCAGTGAGTCCCTTTACAATGAGCAGTTCTTC.

V is TRBV6-5 and J is TRBJ1-5; D ambiguous. The V end lost 8 bases, the J end lost 0 bases, and 8 bases lay between the germline ends. The CDR3 is 13 amino acids. The V gene's germline CDR1 is MNHEY and CDR2 SVGAGI. CDR3 in amino acids: CASDDYSNQPQHF. CDR3 DNA sequence: TGTGCCAGCGATGACTATAGCAATCAGCCCCAGCATTTT.

The chain combines TRBV6-2 or TRBV6-3 with TRBJ2-3; 9 positions agree with TRBD1. J gave up 5 bases and V 2 bases, and 11 bases lay outside the gene matches. The germline CDR1 and CDR2 sequences are MNHEY and SVGEGT. This CDR3 spans 17 amino acids. This CDR3 is CASSYDRDRGIIDTQYF. CDR3 coding DNA: TGTGCCAGCAGTTACGATCGCGACAGGGGGATTATAGATACGCAGTATTTT.

The chain joins TRBV5-1 to TRBJ2-3, with a possible D match to TRBD2 (6 bases). CDR3 length: 16 residues. Between the trimmed V and J ends, which lost 3 bases and 3 bases, there was a span of 17 bases. Germline V lookup: CDR1 SGHRS, CDR2 YFSETQ. The CDR3 spells CASSWGDRGPTDTQYF. The CDR3 DNA reads TGCGCCAGCAGCTGGGGGGACCGGGGACCTACAGATACGCAGTATTTT.

The genes are TRBV28 and TRBJ1-4; 10 bases map to TRBD1. The CDR3 consists of 19 residues. Germline values: CDR1 MDHEN, CDR2 SYDVKM. V lost 5 bases, J lost 7 bases, and 19 bases stayed unmatched. This CDR3 is CASSPPTGTGALSFEKLFF. The CDR3 bases are TGTGCCAGCAGTCCTCCCACCGGGACAGGGGCCCTAAGTTTTGAAAAACTGTTTTTT. The full variable domain, completed using reference TRBV28 and TRBJ1-4, is DVKVTQSSRYLVKRTGEKVFLECVQDMDHENMFWYRQDPGLGLRLIYFSYDVKMKEKGDIPEGYSVSREKKERFSLILESASTNQTSMYLCASSPPTGTGALSFEKLFFGSGTQLSVL.

The chain recombines TRBV19 with TRBJ2-3; 10 positions agree with TRBD2. V lost 0 bases to trimming and J lost 4 bases; unmatched junction nucleotides: 7. CDR3 size: 17 residues. Germline loops: CDR1 LNHDA, CDR2 SQIVND (reference sequence). CDR3 sequence: CASSIDLAGEGADTQYF. The CDR3 nucleotides read TGTGCCAGTAGTATAGATCTAGCGGGAGAGGGAGCAGATACGCAGTATTTT.

CDR3 in DNA: TGCGCCAGCAGCTTGGAGGCTAGCGGGAGGCCGGGGGAGACCCAGTACTTC. It translates to CASSLEASGRPGETQYF. V and J are TRBV5-1 and TRBJ2-5; 11 positions match TRBD2. This CDR3 is built from 17 residues. Germline loops: CDR1 SGHRS, CDR2 YFSETQ. V was pared by 0 bases and J by 5 bases, with 9 bases of the junction left unmatched.

The rearrangement links TRBV5-5 to TRBJ1-5, with 7 bases aligning to TRBD1. V was pared by 2 bases and J by 1 base, with 6 bases of the junction left unmatched. Germline-derived CDR1 and CDR2 are SGHKS and YYEKEE (reference sequence). The CDR3 covers 16 residues. Here the CDR3 reads CASSFTGDSSNQPQHF. For the CDR3, the DNA is TGTGCCAGCAGCTTCACAGGGGATTCGAGCAATCAGCCCCAGCATTTT.

The rearrangement joins TRBV7-2 to TRBJ2-3; 11 bases agree with TRBD2. Germline V gene data show CDR1 as SGHTA and CDR2 as FQGNSA. J gave up 3 bases and V 6 bases, and 11 bases lay outside the gene matches. The CDR3 loop spans 17 amino acids. The CDR3 protein is CASSSLAGGTVTDTQYF. Written as DNA, the CDR3 is TGTGCCAGCAGTTCCCTAGCGGGGGGCACGGTAACAGATACGCAGTATTTT.

The chain combines TRBV7-2 with TRBJ2-1; TRBD2 aligns across 10 bases. The CDR3 is made up of 14 amino acids. J lost 5 bases, V lost 9 bases, and 7 bases had no gene match. Germline V gene lookup returns CDR1 SGHTA and CDR2 FQGNSA. As DNA, the CDR3 is TGTGCCAGTGGAAAGCGGGAGGGCCACAATGAGCAGTTCTTC. Its translation: CASGKREGHNEQFF.

For this clone: Other DNA sequences of this sample code for an identical CDR3. The chain is built from TRBV5-1 and TRBJ2-7; 9 bases map to TRBD1. V shed 0 bases and J 2 bases; nucleotides not matched to a gene: 3. CDR1 is SGHRS, CDR2 YFSETQ, per germline. The CDR3 totals 15 residues. The CDR3 sequence: CASSLGGTGTYEQYF. The CDR3 DNA reads TGCGCCAGCAGCTTGGGGGGGACAGGGACCTACGAGCAGTACTTC.

The V gene is TRBV12-3 or TRBV12-4, the J gene TRBJ1-1; 7 bases are shared with TRBD1. The CDR3 has 12 amino acids. After removal of 5 bases from V and 8 bases from J, the junction contained 5 bases not matched to a gene. The CDR3 here is CASSTMDREAFF. The DNA for the CDR3 is TGTGCCAGCAGTACCATGGACAGGGAAGCTTTCTTT.

The CDR3 protein is CASSRSGRGLDTQYF. CDR3 in DNA: TGTGCCAGCAGCCGTAGCGGGAGAGGTTTGGATACGCAGTATTTT. This chain uses TRBV5-8 with TRBJ2-3; 9 nucleotides agree with TRBD2. Per the germline V gene, CDR1 is SGHTS and CDR2 is YDEGEE. Losses at the gene ends were 4 bases for V and 6 bases for J; bases not matched to a gene: 9. This CDR3 contains 15 residues.

This clone was seen just once. This chain joins TRBV6-2 or TRBV6-3 and TRBJ2-3; D might be TRBD1 (6 bases). V was shortened by 0 bases and J by 2 bases, with 9 bases between the two germline ends. The length of the CDR3 is 15 residues. CDR1 MNHEY and CDR2 SVGEGT come from the germline V gene. In DNA form, the CDR3 reads TGTGCCAGCAGTTACTCTGGACAGCTCACAGATACGCAGTATTTT. It yields the protein CASSYSGQLTDTQYF.

The chain is built from TRBV7-2 and TRBJ2-2; 8 bases map to TRBD2. This CDR3 has 14 residues. Trimming removed 7 bases from V and 3 bases from J; junction bases left unmatched: 4. CDR1 and CDR2 from the germline V gene are SGHTA and FQGNSA. The CDR3 reads CASKASGYTGELFF. In nucleotides, the CDR3 is TGTGCCAGCAAGGCTAGCGGGTACACCGGGGAGCTGTTTTTT.

The V and J genes are TRBV5-1 and TRBJ2-1, with 8 bases aligning to TRBD1. The V gene's germline CDR1 is SGHRS and CDR2 YFSETQ. V lost 8 bases, J lost 1 base, and 11 bases stayed unmatched. CDR3 size: 16 residues. The CDR3 DNA is TGCGCCAGTTATACAGGGGGAGGTGGATCCTACAATGAGCAGTTCTTC. The encoded protein is CASYTGGGGSYNEQFF.

The genes are TRBV6-5 and TRBJ2-7; D is perhaps TRBD1 (5 bases). CDR1 MNHEY and CDR2 SVGAGI come from the germline V gene. This CDR3 comprises 14 residues. V was shortened by 6 bases and J by 0 bases, with 12 bases between the two germline ends. CDR3 sequence: CASSFRAFSYEQYF. The CDR3 coding sequence is TGTGCCAGCAGCTTCAGGGCCTTCTCCTACGAGCAGTACTTC.

The V call is TRBV13, the J call TRBJ2-3, with a possible D match to TRBD2 (5 bases). V dropped 4 bases and J dropped 6 bases, with 17 bases sitting between them. The CDR3 covers 15 residues. In germline, CDR1 is PRHDT, CDR2 FYEKMQ (reference sequence). CDR3 loop: CASSSRGPKADTQYF. CDR3 nucleotides: TGTGCCAGCAGCTCTCGGGGTCCCAAGGCGGATACGCAGTATTTT. The full variable domain, rest sourced from reference TRBV13 and TRBJ2-3, is AAGVIQSPRHLIKEKRETATLKCYPIPRHDTVYWYQQGPGQDPQFLISFYEKMQSDKGSIPDRFSAQQFSDYHSELNMSSLELGDSALYFCASSSRGPKADTQYFGPGTRLTVL.